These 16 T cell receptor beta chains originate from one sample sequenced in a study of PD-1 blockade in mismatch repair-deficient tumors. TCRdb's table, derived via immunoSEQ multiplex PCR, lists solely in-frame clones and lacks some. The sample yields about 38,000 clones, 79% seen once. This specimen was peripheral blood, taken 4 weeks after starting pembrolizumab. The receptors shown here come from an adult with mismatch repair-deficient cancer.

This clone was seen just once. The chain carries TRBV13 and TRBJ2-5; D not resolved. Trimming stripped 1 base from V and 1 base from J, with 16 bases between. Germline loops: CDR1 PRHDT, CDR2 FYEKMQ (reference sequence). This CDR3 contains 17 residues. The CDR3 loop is CASSLEGLGHPQETQYF. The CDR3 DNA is TGTGCCAGCAGCTTAGAGGGCCTAGGTCACCCCCAAGAGACCCAGTACTTC.

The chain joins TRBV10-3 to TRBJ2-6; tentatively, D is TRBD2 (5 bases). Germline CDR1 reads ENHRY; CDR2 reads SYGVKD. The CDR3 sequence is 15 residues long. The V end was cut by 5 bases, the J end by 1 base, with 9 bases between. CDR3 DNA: TGTGCCATCAGTCTAGCTGGTTCTGGGGCCAACGTCCTGACTTTC. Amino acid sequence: CAISLAGSGANVLTF.

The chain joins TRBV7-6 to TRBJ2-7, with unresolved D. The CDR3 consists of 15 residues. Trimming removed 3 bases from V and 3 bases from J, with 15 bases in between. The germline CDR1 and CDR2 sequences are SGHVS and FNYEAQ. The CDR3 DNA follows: TGTGCCAGCAGCTTGTCCAACGACAATTACTACGAGCAGTACTTC. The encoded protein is CASSLSNDNYYEQYF.

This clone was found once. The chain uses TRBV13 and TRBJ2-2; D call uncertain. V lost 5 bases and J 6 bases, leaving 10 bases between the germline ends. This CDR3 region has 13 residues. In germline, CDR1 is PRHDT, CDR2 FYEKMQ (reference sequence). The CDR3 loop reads CASSARASGELFF. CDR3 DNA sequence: TGTGCCAGCAGCGCCCGTGCCTCCGGGGAGCTGTTTTTT.

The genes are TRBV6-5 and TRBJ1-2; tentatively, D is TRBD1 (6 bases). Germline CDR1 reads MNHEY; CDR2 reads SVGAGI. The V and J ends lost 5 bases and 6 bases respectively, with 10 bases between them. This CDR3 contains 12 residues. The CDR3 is CASSAPGDGYTF. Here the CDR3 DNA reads TGTGCCAGCAGTGCCCCAGGGGATGGCTACACCTTC.

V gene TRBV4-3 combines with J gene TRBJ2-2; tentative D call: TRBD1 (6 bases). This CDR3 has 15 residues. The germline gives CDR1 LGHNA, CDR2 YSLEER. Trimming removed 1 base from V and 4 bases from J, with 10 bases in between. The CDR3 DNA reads TGCGCCAGCAGCCAAGGGACAGTGAGCACCGGGGAGCTGTTTTTT. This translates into CASSQGTVSTGELFF.

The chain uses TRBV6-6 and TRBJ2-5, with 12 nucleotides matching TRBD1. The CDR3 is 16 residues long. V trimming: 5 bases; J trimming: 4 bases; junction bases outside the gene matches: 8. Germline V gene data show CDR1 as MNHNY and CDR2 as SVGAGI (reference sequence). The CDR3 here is CASSNPGQGAGETQYF. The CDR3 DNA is TGTGCCAGCAGTAACCCGGGACAGGGGGCAGGAGAGACCCAGTACTTC.

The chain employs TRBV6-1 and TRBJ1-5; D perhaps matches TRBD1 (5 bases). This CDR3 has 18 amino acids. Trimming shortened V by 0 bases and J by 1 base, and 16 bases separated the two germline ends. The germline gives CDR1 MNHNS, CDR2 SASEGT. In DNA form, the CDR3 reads TGTGCCAGCAGTGAAGCGCTTCTTGAGGGGTTGAGCAATCAGCCCCAGCATTTT. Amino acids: CASSEALLEGLSNQPQHF.

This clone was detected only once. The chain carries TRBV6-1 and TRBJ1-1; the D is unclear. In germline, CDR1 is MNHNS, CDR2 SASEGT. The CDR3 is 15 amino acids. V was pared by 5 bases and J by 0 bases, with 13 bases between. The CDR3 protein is CASSQQILMNTEAFF. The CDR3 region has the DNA TGTGCCAGCAGTCAACAGATTTTAATGAACACTGAAGCTTTCTTT.

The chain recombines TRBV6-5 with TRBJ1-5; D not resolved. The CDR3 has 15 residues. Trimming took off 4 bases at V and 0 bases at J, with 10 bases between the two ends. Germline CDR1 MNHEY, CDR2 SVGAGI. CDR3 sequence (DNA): TGTGCCAGCAGTTTACAGAGACCTAGCAATCAGCCCCAGCATTTT. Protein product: CASSLQRPSNQPQHF.

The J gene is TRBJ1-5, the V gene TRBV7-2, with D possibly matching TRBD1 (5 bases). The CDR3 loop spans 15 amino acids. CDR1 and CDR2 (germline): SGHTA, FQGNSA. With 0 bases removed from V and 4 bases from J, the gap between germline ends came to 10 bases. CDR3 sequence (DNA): TGTGCCAGCAGCTTAGCGGACACAGCAAATCAGCCCCAGCATTTT. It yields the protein CASSLADTANQPQHF.

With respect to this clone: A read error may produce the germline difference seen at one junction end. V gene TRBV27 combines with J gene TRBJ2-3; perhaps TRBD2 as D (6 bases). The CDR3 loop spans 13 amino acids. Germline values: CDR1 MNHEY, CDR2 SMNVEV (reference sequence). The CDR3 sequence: CASMGGNSDTQYF. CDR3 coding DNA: TGTGCCAGCATGGGGGGTAACTCAGATACGCAGTACTTT.

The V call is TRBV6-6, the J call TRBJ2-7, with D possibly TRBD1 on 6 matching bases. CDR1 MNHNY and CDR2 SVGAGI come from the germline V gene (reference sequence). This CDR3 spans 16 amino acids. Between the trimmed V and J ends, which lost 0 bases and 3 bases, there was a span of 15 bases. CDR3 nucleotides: TGTGCCAGCAGTTACTCGTTGGTCAGGGGAAGCTACGAGCAGTACTTC. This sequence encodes CASSYSLVRGSYEQYF.

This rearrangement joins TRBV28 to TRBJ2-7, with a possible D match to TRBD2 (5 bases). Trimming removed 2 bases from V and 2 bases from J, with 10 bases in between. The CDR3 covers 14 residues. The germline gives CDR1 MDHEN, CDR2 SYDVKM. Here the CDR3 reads CASSLGRSPYEQYF. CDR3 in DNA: TGTGCCAGCAGTTTAGGGAGAAGCCCCTACGAGCAGTACTTC. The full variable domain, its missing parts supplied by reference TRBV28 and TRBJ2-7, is DVKVTQSSRYLVKRTGEKVFLECVQDMDHENMFWYRQDPGLGLRLIYFSYDVKMKEKGDIPEGYSVSREKKERFSLILESASTNQTSMYLCASSLGRSPYEQYFGPGTRLTVT.

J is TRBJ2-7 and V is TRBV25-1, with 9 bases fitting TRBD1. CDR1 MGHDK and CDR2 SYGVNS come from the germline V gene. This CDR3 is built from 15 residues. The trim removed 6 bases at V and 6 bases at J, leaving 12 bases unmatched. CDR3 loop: CASSSRDRVYREQYF. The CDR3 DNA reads TGTGCCAGCAGCTCCCGGGACAGGGTTTACCGCGAGCAGTACTTC.

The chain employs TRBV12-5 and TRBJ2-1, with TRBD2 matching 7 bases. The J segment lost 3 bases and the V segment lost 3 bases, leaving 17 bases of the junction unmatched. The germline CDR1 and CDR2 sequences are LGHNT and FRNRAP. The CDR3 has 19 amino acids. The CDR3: CASGLLAGVIHTLYNEQFF. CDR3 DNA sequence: TGTGCTAGTGGTTTATTGGCGGGAGTAATTCACACCCTCTACAATGAGCAGTTCTTC.